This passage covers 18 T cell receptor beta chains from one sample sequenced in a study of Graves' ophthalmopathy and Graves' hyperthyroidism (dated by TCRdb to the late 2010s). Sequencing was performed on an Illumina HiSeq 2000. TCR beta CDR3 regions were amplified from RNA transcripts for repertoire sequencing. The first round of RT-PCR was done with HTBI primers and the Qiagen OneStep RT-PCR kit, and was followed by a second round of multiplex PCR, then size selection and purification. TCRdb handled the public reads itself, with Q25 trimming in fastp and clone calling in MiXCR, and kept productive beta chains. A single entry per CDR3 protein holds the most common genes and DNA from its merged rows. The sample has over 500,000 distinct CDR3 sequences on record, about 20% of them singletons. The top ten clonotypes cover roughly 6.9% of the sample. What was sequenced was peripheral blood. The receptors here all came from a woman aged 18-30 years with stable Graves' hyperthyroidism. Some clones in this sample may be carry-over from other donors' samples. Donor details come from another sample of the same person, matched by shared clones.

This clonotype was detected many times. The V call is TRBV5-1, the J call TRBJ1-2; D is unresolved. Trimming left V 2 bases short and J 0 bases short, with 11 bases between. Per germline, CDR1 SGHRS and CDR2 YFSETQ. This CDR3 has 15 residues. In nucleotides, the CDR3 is TGCGCCAGCAGCTTTAGCGGGTCTTCTAACTATGGCTACACCTTC. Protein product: CASSFSGSSNYGYTF.

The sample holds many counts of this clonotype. The CDR3: CASSPRTGGAFF. DNA of the CDR3: TGTGCCAGCAGTCCGAGGACAGGCGGTGCTTTCTTT. The chain uses TRBV12-3 or TRBV12-4 and TRBJ1-1, with 7 bases matching TRBD1. V shed 5 bases, J shed 11 bases, and the junction held 8 bases outside the gene matches. The CDR3 has 12 residues.

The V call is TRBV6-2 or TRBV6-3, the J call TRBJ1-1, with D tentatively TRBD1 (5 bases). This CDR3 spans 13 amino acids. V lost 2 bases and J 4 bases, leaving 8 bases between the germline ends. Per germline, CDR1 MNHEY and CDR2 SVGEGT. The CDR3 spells CASSYGAATEAFF. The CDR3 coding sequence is TGTGCCAGCAGTTACGGGGCCGCCACTGAAGCTTTCTTT.

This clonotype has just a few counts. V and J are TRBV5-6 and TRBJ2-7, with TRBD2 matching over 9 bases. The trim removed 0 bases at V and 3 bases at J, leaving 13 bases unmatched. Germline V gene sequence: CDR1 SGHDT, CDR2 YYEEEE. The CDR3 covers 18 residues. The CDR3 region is CASSLGWGSGSIYYEQYF. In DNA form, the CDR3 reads TGTGCCAGCAGCTTGGGATGGGGTAGCGGGAGTATTTACTACGAGCAGTACTTC.

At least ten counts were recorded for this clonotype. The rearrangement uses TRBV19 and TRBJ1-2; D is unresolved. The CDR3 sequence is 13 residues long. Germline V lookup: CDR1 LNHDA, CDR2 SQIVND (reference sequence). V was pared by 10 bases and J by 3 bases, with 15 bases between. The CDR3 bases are TGTGCCACCTCCCCACAGAGAGACTATGGCTACACCTTC. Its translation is CATSPQRDYGYTF.

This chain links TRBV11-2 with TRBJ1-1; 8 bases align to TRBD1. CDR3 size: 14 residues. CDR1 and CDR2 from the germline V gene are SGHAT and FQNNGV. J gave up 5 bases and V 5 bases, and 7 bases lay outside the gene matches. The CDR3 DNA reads TGTGCCAGCAGCCCTTCGACAGGGGATACTGAAGCTTTCTTT. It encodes CASSPSTGDTEAFF.

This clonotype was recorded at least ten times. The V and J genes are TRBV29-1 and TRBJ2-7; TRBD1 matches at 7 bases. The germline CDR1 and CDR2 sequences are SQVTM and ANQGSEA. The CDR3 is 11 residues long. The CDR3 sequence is CTGTVFGEQYF. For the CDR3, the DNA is TGCACCGGGACAGTGTTCGGCGAGCAGTACTTC.

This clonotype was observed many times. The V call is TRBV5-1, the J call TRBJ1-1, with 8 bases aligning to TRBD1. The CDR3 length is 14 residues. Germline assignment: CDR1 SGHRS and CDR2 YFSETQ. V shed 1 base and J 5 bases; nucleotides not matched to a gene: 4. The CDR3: CASSLQGAQTEAFF. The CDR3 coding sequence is TGCGCCAGCAGCTTGCAGGGGGCGCAAACTGAAGCTTTCTTT.

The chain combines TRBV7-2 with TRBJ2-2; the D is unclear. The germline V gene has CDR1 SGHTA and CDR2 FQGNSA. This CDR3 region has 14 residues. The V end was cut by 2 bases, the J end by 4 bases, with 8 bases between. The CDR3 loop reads CASSLPLITGELFF. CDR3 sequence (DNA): TGTGCCAGCAGCTTACCATTGATCACCGGGGAGCTGTTTTTT.

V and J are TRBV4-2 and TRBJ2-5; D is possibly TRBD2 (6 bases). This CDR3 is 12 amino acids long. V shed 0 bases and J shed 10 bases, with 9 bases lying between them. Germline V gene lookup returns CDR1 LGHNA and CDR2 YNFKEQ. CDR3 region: CASSQDSTSQYF. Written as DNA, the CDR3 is TGTGCCAGCAGCCAAGATTCGACTAGCCAGTACTTC.

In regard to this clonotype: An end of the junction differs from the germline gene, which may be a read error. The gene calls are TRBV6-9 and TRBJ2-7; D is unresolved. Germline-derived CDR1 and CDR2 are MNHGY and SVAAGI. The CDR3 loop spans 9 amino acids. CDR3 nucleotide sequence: TGTGCCACCAGTTCGGAGCAGTACTTC. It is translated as CATSSEQYF.

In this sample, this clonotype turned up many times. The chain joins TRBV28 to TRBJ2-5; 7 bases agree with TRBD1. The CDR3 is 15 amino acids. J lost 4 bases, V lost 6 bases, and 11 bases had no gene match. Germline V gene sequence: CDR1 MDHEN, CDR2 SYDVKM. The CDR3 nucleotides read TGTGCCAGCAGCCCAACACCCGGGACAGCAGAGACCCAGTACTTC. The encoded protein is CASSPTPGTAETQYF.

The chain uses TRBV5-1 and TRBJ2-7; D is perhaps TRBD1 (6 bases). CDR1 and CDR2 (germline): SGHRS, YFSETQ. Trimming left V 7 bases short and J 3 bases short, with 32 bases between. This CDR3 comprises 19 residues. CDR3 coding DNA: TGCGCCAGCGGGCTCCCTAGCCCCATCCACAGGGCTCCTGGCTACGAGCAGTACTTC. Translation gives CASGLPSPIHRAPGYEQYF. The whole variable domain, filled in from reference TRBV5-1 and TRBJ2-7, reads KAGVTQTPRYLIKTRGQQVTLSCSPISGHRSVSWYQQTPGQGLQFLFEYFSETQRNKGNFPGRFSGRQFSNSRSEMNVSTLELGDSALYLCASGLPSPIHRAPGYEQYFGPGTRLTVT.

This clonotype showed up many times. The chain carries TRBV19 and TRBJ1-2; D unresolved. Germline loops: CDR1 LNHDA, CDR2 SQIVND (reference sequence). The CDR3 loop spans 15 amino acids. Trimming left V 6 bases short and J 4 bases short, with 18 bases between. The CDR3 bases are TGTGCCAGTAGCCCCATCGGGAACCTCTTCTATGGCTACACCTTC. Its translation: CASSPIGNLFYGYTF.

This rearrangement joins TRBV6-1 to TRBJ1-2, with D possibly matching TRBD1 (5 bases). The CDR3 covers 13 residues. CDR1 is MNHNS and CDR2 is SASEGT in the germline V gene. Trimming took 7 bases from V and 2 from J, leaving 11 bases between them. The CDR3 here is CASTTGGNYGYTF. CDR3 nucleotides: TGTGCCAGCACCACGGGGGGGAACTATGGCTACACCTTC.

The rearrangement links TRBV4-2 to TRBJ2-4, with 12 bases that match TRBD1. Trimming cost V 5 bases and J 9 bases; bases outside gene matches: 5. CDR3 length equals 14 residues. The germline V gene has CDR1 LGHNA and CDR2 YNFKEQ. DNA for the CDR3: TGTGCCAGCAGCGCGGGACAGGGGGCCGGCATTCAGTACTTC. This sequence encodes CASSAGQGAGIQYF.

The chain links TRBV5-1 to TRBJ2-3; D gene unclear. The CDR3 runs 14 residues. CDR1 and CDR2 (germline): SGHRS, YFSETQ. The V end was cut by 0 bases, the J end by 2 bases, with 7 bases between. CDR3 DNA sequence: TGCGCCAGCAGCTTGGATCCCCTCACAGATACGCAGTATTTT. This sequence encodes CASSLDPLTDTQYF.

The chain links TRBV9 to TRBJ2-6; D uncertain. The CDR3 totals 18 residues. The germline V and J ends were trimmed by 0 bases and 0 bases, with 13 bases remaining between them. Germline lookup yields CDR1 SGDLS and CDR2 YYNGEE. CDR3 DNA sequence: TGTGCCAGCAGCGTAGCAAAGGGAAAGGGCTCTGGGGCCAACGTCCTGACTTTC. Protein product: CASSVAKGKGSGANVLTF.